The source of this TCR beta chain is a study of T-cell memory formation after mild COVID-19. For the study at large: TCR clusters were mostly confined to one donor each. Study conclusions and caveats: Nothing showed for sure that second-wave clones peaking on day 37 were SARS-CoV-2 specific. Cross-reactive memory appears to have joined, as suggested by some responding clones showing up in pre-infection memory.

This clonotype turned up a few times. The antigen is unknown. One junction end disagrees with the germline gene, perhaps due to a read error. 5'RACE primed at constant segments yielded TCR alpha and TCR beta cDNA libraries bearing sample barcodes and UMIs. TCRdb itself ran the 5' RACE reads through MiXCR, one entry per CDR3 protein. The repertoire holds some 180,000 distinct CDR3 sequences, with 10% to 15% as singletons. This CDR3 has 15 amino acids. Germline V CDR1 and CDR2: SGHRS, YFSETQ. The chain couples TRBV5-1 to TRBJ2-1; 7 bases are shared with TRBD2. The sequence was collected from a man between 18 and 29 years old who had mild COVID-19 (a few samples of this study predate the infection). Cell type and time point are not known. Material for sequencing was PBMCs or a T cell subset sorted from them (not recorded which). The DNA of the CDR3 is TGCGCCAGTGACCCCTCCGGGACTACCTATAATGAGCAGTTCTTC. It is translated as CASDPSGTTYNEQFF.